These 4 T cell receptor beta chains came from one sample sequenced in a study of beta chain features in type 1 diabetes. Study-wide results and caveats: Significant though moderate, a shortening of TCRB CDR3s appeared in all four CD4+ subsets of Type 1 diabetes patients.

The antigens of these receptors remain unknown. What was sequenced were expressed TCRB transcripts, since all of the isolated RNA had been reverse transcribed. The table came from immunoSEQ multiplex PCR; TCRdb's copy has only in-frame clones and leaves some out. Of hundreds of thousands of clones listed, approximately 15% are singletons. Source material: naive CD4+ T cells from blood. All receptors come from a man between 18 and 35 years old with type 1 diabetes.

The gene calls are TRBV18 and TRBJ2-1; TRBD2 aligns across 10 bases. The CDR3 covers 15 residues. Trimming at V came to 6 bases and at J to 6 bases, leaving 8 bases not matched to a gene. Germline V CDR1 and CDR2: KGHSH, LQKENI. CDR3 DNA: TGTGCCAGCTCCAGCCTAGCGGGAGTTGTCAATGAGCAGTTCTTC. This sequence encodes CASSSLAGVVNEQFF.

This chain uses TRBV14 with TRBJ2-7, with D possibly matching TRBD1 (7 bases). V shed 4 bases and J shed 6 bases, with 10 bases lying between them. CDR1 is SGHDN, CDR2 FVKESK, per germline. This CDR3 region has 12 residues. The CDR3 is CASSLQGGEQYF. For the CDR3, the DNA is TGTGCCAGCAGCCTCCAGGGGGGCGAGCAGTACTTC.

This clone turned up a few times. The chain carries TRBV2 and TRBJ2-3; D is perhaps TRBD1 (6 bases). V was clipped by 6 bases and J by 1 base, with 8 bases between them. The CDR3 sequence is 13 residues long. From germline, CDR1 is SNHLY and CDR2 FYNNEI. CDR3 in amino acids: CASRYRGTDTQYF. CDR3 nucleotides: TGTGCCAGCAGGTACAGGGGCACAGATACGCAGTATTTT.

The chain recombines TRBV5-1 with TRBJ2-7; 10 nucleotides line up with TRBD2. Germline trimming cut 6 bases from V and 0 bases from J; bases unmatched to any gene: 12. Looked up from germline, CDR1 is SGHRS and CDR2 is YFSETQ. This CDR3 has 17 residues. The CDR3, as DNA: TGCGCCAGCACCTTAAACGGAGGACTAGCGGACTCCTACGAGCAGTACTTC. Translated: CASTLNGGLADSYEQYF.